These 30 T cell receptor beta chains were all obtained from the same sample, sequenced in a study of T-cell memory formation after mild COVID-19. TCRdb itself ran the 5' RACE reads through MiXCR, one entry per CDR3 protein. The sample yields roughly 560,000 distinct CDR3 sequences, about 20% seen once. Material: PBMCs or a T cell subset sorted from them (not recorded which). The receptors were gathered from an adult woman who had mild COVID-19 (a few samples of this study predate the infection). Cell type and time point are not known.

The chain uses TRBV27 and TRBJ2-7, with 13 bases identical to TRBD2. Germline lookup yields CDR1 MNHEY and CDR2 SMNVEV (reference sequence). With V trimmed by 5 bases and J by 3 bases, 4 bases remained unmatched. CDR3 size: 15 residues. CDR3 sequence reads: CASSGGLAGIYEQYF. CDR3 nucleotide sequence: TGTGCCAGCAGTGGGGGACTAGCGGGGATCTACGAGCAGTACTTC.

This chain connects TRBV2 to TRBJ2-3; 8 bases are shared with TRBD1. Germline CDR1 reads SNHLY; CDR2 reads FYNNEI. V was pared by 6 bases and J by 7 bases, with 12 bases of the junction left unmatched. The CDR3 is 15 residues long. The CDR3 here is CASSVGQGAVNTQYF. In DNA, the CDR3 is TGTGCCAGCAGCGTAGGACAGGGTGCTGTAAATACGCAGTATTTT.

This clonotype has only a few counts. The chain couples TRBV23-1 to TRBJ2-7, with TRBD2 matching 9 bases. TRBV23-1 is flagged as an ORF with uncertain function. Trimming removed 4 bases from V and 9 bases from J; junction bases left unmatched: 28. The CDR3 loop spans 20 amino acids. The CDR3: CASSPPSRSGTSHNPPRQYF. CDR3 DNA sequence: TGCGCCAGCAGTCCCCCCTCCCGCTCCGGGACTAGCCACAACCCGCCTCGGCAGTACTTC.

This clonotype was counted between two and nine times. The genes are TRBV7-9 and TRBJ2-7; maybe TRBD1 (6 bases). The CDR3 runs to 14 residues. Trimming took 1 base from V and 6 from J, leaving 13 bases between them. The germline V gene encodes CDR1 SEHNR and CDR2 FQNEAQ (reference sequence). This CDR3 reads CASSLVVGAPEQYF. CDR3 nucleotide sequence: TGTGCCAGCAGCTTAGTTGTGGGGGCGCCCGAGCAGTACTTC.

V usage is TRBV12-3 or TRBV12-4 and J usage is TRBJ1-3; unclear D gene. V was pared by 7 bases and J by 4 bases, with 8 bases between. The CDR3 spans 12 residues. The CDR3 DNA is TGTGCCAGCATCCGGGTCGGAAACACCATATATTTT. Translating gives CASIRVGNTIYF.

The chain recombines TRBV5-1 with TRBJ2-3; 7 bases are a match to TRBD2. J lost 0 bases, V lost 4 bases, and 5 bases had no gene match. The CDR3 contains 15 residues. Germline-derived CDR1 and CDR2 are SGHRS and YFSETQ. DNA for the CDR3: TGCGCCAGCAGCACCCAGCGGGGTAGCACAGATACGCAGTATTTT. It encodes CASSTQRGSTDTQYF.

The chain has TRBV7-3 and TRBJ2-5; 16 nucleotides align to TRBD2. The germline V gene has CDR1 SGHTA and CDR2 FQGTGA. CDR3 length equals 17 residues. V shed 5 bases and J 5 bases; nucleotides not matched to a gene: 8. As DNA, the CDR3 is TGTGCCAGCAGCCCGGGGACTAGCGGGAGGGCGGTTGAGACCCAGTACTTC. Encoded protein: CASSPGTSGRAVETQYF.

The V and J genes are TRBV12-3 or TRBV12-4 and TRBJ2-3, with a weak D call TRBD1 (6 bases). The V end lost 0 bases, the J end lost 1 base, and 11 bases lay between the germline ends. The length of the CDR3 is 16 residues. The CDR3 spells CASSLALGGGTDTQYF. The CDR3 coding sequence is TGTGCCAGCAGTTTAGCCCTTGGGGGCGGCACAGATACGCAGTATTTT.

The chain uses TRBV20-1 and TRBJ2-3; TRBD2 matches 9 bases. CDR3 length: 16 residues. Germline V gene sequence: CDR1 DFQATT, CDR2 SNEGSKA (reference sequence). The ends lost 4 bases at V and 1 base at J; junction bases unmatched: 9. The CDR3 reads CSATDFSGSGTDTQYF. CDR3 DNA sequence: TGCAGTGCTACCGACTTTAGCGGGAGTGGCACAGATACGCAGTATTTT.

The table lists this clonotype with many counts. The chain couples TRBV18 to TRBJ2-3; D call uncertain. CDR3 length: 12 residues. Germline CDR1 is KGHSH and CDR2 is LQKENI. V dropped 8 bases and J dropped 2 bases, with 8 bases sitting between them. CDR3 sequence reads: CASSPYTDTQYF. The CDR3 DNA reads as TGTGCCAGCAGCCCCTACACAGATACGCAGTATTTT.

This clonotype was found a few times. The V and J genes are TRBV7-2 and TRBJ2-1; 10 positions agree with TRBD2. Germline V gives CDR1 SGHTA, CDR2 FQGNSA. The CDR3 is made up of 17 amino acids. The V gene end was trimmed by 1 base and the J gene end by 5 bases; junction bases not matched to a gene: 8. CDR3 loop: CASSLVRLAGDNNEQFF. DNA for the CDR3: TGTGCCAGCAGCTTAGTAAGGCTAGCGGGAGATAACAATGAGCAGTTCTTC.

The chain uses TRBV7-7 and TRBJ2-1, with TRBD2 matching 8 bases. With V trimmed by 5 bases and J by 5 bases, 14 bases remained unmatched. CDR3 length equals 17 residues. Germline lookup yields CDR1 SSHAT and CDR2 FNYEAQ (reference sequence). CDR3 sequence: CASSPFYSGVPNNEQFF. CDR3 coding DNA: TGTGCCAGCAGCCCTTTTTATAGCGGGGTGCCGAACAATGAGCAGTTCTTC.

This clonotype has just a few counts. This chain joins TRBV18 and TRBJ2-1; 15 bases align to TRBD2. Germline trimming cut 5 bases from V and 9 bases from J; bases unmatched to any gene: 5. The germline gives CDR1 KGHSH, CDR2 LQKENI. The CDR3 runs to 15 residues. The CDR3: CASSSGTSGRSEQFF. As DNA, the CDR3 is TGTGCCAGCTCATCGGGGACTAGCGGGAGGAGTGAGCAGTTCTTC. Full variable domain (rest looked up from reference TRBV18 and TRBJ2-1): NAGVMQNPRHLVRRRGQEARLRCSPMKGHSHVYWYRQLPEEGLKFMVYLQKENIIDESGMPKERFSAEFPKEGPSILRIQQVVRGDSAAYFCASSSGTSGRSEQFFGPGTRLTVL.

The chain uses TRBV7-2 and TRBJ1-5, with 10 bases fitting TRBD1. Trimming removed 5 bases from V and 6 bases from J; junction bases left unmatched: 4. CDR3 length: 14 amino acids. Germline V gene lookup returns CDR1 SGHTA and CDR2 FQGNSA. DNA of the CDR3: TGTGCCAGCAGCACACGGACAGGGGGTCAGCCCCAGCATTTT. Its protein product is CASSTRTGGQPQHF.

The V call is TRBV19, the J call TRBJ1-1, with TRBD1 matching 10 bases. CDR1 and CDR2 from the germline V gene are LNHDA and SQIVND (reference sequence). The CDR3 spans 15 residues. After removal of 3 bases from V and 2 bases from J, the junction contained 3 bases not matched to a gene. The CDR3 sequence: CASSMVTGGNTEAFF. The CDR3 DNA sequence: TGTGCCAGTAGTATGGTGACAGGGGGCAACACTGAAGCTTTCTTT. The variable domain in full, completed from reference TRBV19 and TRBJ1-1, reads DGGITQSPKYLFRKEGQNVTLSCEQNLNHDAMYWYRQDPGQGLRLIYYSQIVNDFQKGDIAEGYSVSREKKESFPLTVTSAQKNPTAFYLCASSMVTGGNTEAFFGQGTRLTVV.

This clonotype showed up just a few times. The chain recombines TRBV20-1 with TRBJ1-3; D call uncertain. The V end was cut by 0 bases, the J end by 0 bases, with 12 bases between. The V gene's germline CDR1 is DFQATT and CDR2 SNEGSKA (reference sequence). The CDR3 spans 16 residues. CDR3 DNA: TGCAGTGCTAGAGATGACGGTCGGGGCTCTGGAAACACCATATATTTT. This sequence encodes CSARDDGRGSGNTIYF.

The chain couples TRBV20-1 to TRBJ2-7; TRBD1 matches at 9 bases. After removal of 4 bases from V and 3 bases from J, the junction contained 7 bases not matched to a gene. Germline-derived CDR1 and CDR2 are DFQATT and SNEGSKA (reference sequence). The CDR3 spans 14 residues. Written as DNA, the CDR3 is TGCAGTGCTACATCCGTGACAGGGGGCTACGAGCAGTACTTC. Protein product: CSATSVTGGYEQYF.

This clonotype turned up a few times. The rearrangement joins TRBV7-3 to TRBJ2-6; D is possibly TRBD2 (5 bases). Germline CDR1 reads SGHTA; CDR2 reads FQGTGA. The CDR3 covers 13 residues. Between the trimmed V and J ends, which lost 4 bases and 4 bases, there was a span of 5 bases. The CDR3 loop reads CASSSGGANVLTF. In DNA, the CDR3 is TGTGCCAGCAGCTCGGGGGGGGCCAACGTCCTGACTTTC.

This clonotype was detected ten times or more. The genes are TRBV20-1 and TRBJ2-2; possibly TRBD1 for D (5 bases). Germline V CDR1 and CDR2: DFQATT, SNEGSKA (reference sequence). V lost 5 bases to trimming and J lost 7 bases, with 17 bases between them. The CDR3 is 14 amino acids. DNA of the CDR3: TGCAGTGCTCCCATACCAGGGTTTCACGGGGAGCTGTTTTTT. It encodes CSAPIPGFHGELFF.

The chain carries TRBV18 and TRBJ2-5, with D possibly matching TRBD1 (6 bases). The germline V gene encodes CDR1 KGHSH and CDR2 LQKENI. Between the trimmed V and J ends, which lost 5 bases and 4 bases, there was a span of 11 bases. The CDR3 extends over 13 amino acids. DNA for the CDR3: TGTGCCAGCTCAGAACAGGGACGAGAGACCCAGTACTTC. The encoded protein is CASSEQGRETQYF.

J is TRBJ1-1 and V is TRBV6-1; 9 bases agree with TRBD1. V trimming: 7 bases; J trimming: 1 base; junction bases outside the gene matches: 10. CDR3 length: 16 residues. Germline loops: CDR1 MNHNS, CDR2 SASEGT. Written as DNA, the CDR3 is TGTGCCAGCAACGCTCTAGGACAGGGGACGAACACTGAAGCTTTCTTT. Residues: CASNALGQGTNTEAFF.

This CDR3 reads CASSPVESQVREQFF. In nucleotides, the CDR3 is TGTGCCAGCAGCCCCGTGGAGAGCCAAGTGAGGGAGCAGTTCTTC. The rearrangement links TRBV7-9 to TRBJ2-1; D remains ambiguous. V gave up 5 bases and J gave up 10 bases, with 21 bases separating them. The CDR3 is 15 amino acids. Germline loops: CDR1 SEHNR, CDR2 FQNEAQ (reference sequence). Filled out from reference TRBV7-9 and TRBJ2-1, the complete variable domain reads DTGVSQNPRHKITKRGQNVTFRCDPISEHNRLYWYRQTLGQGPEFLTYFQNEAQLEKSRLLSDRFSAERPKGSFSTLEIQRTEQGDSAMYLCASSPVESQVREQFFGPGTRLTVL.

DNA for the CDR3: TGCGCCAGCAGCCAAGATATGAGAGAAGAGACCCAGTACTTC. The encoded protein is CASSQDMREETQYF. The genes are TRBV4-3 and TRBJ2-5, with unresolved D. CDR3 size: 14 residues. Germline V gene sequence: CDR1 LGHNA, CDR2 YSLEER. The V end was cut by 0 bases, the J end by 3 bases, with 8 bases between.

This clonotype was observed a few times. The chain couples TRBV5-1 to TRBJ2-5; D is perhaps TRBD1 or TRBD2 (5 bases each). This CDR3 is 16 amino acids long. The V end lost 0 bases, the J end lost 5 bases, and 17 bases lay between the germline ends. The germline gives CDR1 SGHRS, CDR2 YFSETQ. For the CDR3, the DNA is TGCGCCAGCAGCTTGGCCTTACTCGCAGAGGGGGAGACCCAGTACTTC. Translation: CASSLALLAEGETQYF.

This clonotype was picked up a small number of times. The chain couples TRBV5-4 to TRBJ2-2; TRBD1 or TRBD2 may be the D gene (5 bases each). Per the germline V gene, CDR1 is SGHNT and CDR2 is YYREEE (reference sequence). CDR3 length: 15 amino acids. The V gene lost 2 bases and the J gene lost 2 bases, with 10 bases spanning the gap. CDR3 nucleotides: TGTGCCAGCAGCTTTCTTGGGGGAAACACCGGGGAGCTGTTTTTT. Protein: CASSFLGGNTGELFF. The entire variable domain, with the rest obtained from reference TRBV5-4 and TRBJ2-2, is as follows: ETGVTQSPTHLIKTRGQQVTLRCSSQSGHNTVSWYQQALGQGPQFIFQYYREEENGRGNFPPRFSGLQFPNYSSELNVNALELDDSALYLCASSFLGGNTGELFFGEGSRLTVL.

This clonotype was counted a few times. This sequence joins TRBV5-1 and TRBJ1-3; TRBD1 might be the D (5 bases). This CDR3 comprises 15 residues. Trimming removed 4 bases at V and 0 bases at J, with 11 bases between. Germline CDR1 and CDR2: SGHRS and YFSETQ. The CDR3 region is CASSPGPSSGNTIYF. The CDR3 DNA reads TGCGCCAGCAGCCCGGGGCCCTCCTCTGGAAACACCATATATTTT.

This clonotype appeared a few times. The chain employs TRBV7-2 and TRBJ1-2; 7 nucleotides align to TRBD1. V was pared by 4 bases and J by 7 bases, with 6 bases of the junction left unmatched. CDR1 is SGHTA and CDR2 is FQGNSA in the germline V gene. The CDR3 is 13 amino acids. DNA for the CDR3: TGTGCCAGCAGCTCCGACAGGGATGGTGGCTACACCTTC. Protein: CASSSDRDGGYTF.

This chain joins TRBV20-1 and TRBJ1-2, with 8 bases matching TRBD1. Germline lookup yields CDR1 DFQATT and CDR2 SNEGSKA (reference sequence). The ends lost 6 bases at V and 8 bases at J; junction bases unmatched: 8. There are 12 residues in the CDR3. The chain's CDR3 is CSAPKTGDGYTF. DNA for the CDR3: TGCAGTGCACCGAAGACAGGGGACGGCTACACCTTC.

This clonotype turned up a few times. The V and J genes are TRBV3-1 and TRBJ2-3; D is ambiguous. The CDR3 has 16 amino acids. Trimming took 0 bases from V and 0 from J, leaving 10 bases between them. Germline loops: CDR1 LGHDT, CDR2 YNNKEL (reference sequence). CDR3 nucleotide sequence: TGTGCCAGCAGCCAAGATGCACAGCGAAGCACAGATACGCAGTATTTT. It is translated as CASSQDAQRSTDTQYF.

The chain uses TRBV6-6 and TRBJ2-1, with TRBD1 matching 9 bases. This CDR3 is 15 amino acids long. Germline V gene sequence: CDR1 MNHNY, CDR2 SVGAGI (reference sequence). V lost 6 bases, J lost 7 bases, and 10 bases stayed unmatched. CDR3 nucleotide sequence: TGTGCCAGCAGCGGCCCGGACAGGGGATCTAATGAGCAGTTCTTC. This encodes CASSGPDRGSNEQFF.